This is a list of T cell receptor beta chains from one sample in a study of cytomegalovirus exposure and HLA in healthy donors. Generated by immunoSEQ multiplex PCR, the TCRdb table keeps only in-frame clones and is missing some. The top ten hold 1.5% to 2% of the sample, which has 65,000 to 85,000 clones, roughly 90% seen once. The material sequenced was PBMCs. Receptor source: a woman aged 25 to 39 in good health and CMV-seronegative. Both conserved end residues are part of each CDR3. The order of the fields is D gene, V gene, clone size, J gene, CDR3 protein, CDR3 DNA. A D gene is named only where the DNA matches it firmly. A clone size is listed for some rows: how often the clone was seen (once, few, many), or a class if it is expanded.

D: TRBD1; V: TRBV10-2; size: NA; J: TRBJ1-1; CDR3: CASRGQGGTEAFF; DNA: TGCGCCAGCAGGGGACAGGGGGGTACTGAAGCTTTCTTT
D: NA; V: TRBV6-1; size: NA; J: TRBJ1-5; CDR3: CASSEGPEYNQPQHF; DNA: TGTGCCAGCAGTGAAGGGCCAGAATACAATCAGCCCCAGCATTTT
D: TRBD1; V: TRBV27; size: NA; J: TRBJ1-1; CDR3: CASRLQGINTEAFF; DNA: TGTGCCAGCAGGTTACAGGGGATTAACACTGAAGCTTTCTTT
D: NA; V: TRBV19; size: NA; J: TRBJ1-2; CDR3: CASSIGTTTYFFYGYTF; DNA: TGTGCCAGTAGTATTGGGACTACCACGTACTTCTTTTATGGCTACACCTTC
D: TRBD1; V: TRBV2; size: once; J: TRBJ1-1; CDR3: CASKISDRGTEAFF; DNA: TGTGCCAGCAAAATATCGGACAGGGGCACTGAAGCTTTCTTT
D: TRBD1; V: TRBV29-1; size: NA; J: TRBJ2-3; CDR3: CSALGGLVTDTQYF; DNA: TGCAGCGCCTTAGGGGGCTTGGTTACAGATACGCAGTATTTT
D: NA; V: TRBV29-1; size: NA; J: TRBJ2-3; CDR3: CSIRTGWSWVDTQYF; DNA: TGCAGCATACGCACAGGGTGGTCTTGGGTAGATACGCAGTATTTT
D: TRBD1; V: TRBV5-5; size: NA; J: TRBJ2-1; CDR3: CASSSTGANYNEQFF; DNA: TGTGCCAGCAGCTCGACAGGGGCCAACTACAATGAGCAGTTCTTC
D: NA; V: TRBV13; size: NA; J: TRBJ1-3; CDR3: CASSSYGKSGNTIYF; DNA: TGTGCCAGCAGCTCCTACGGGAAATCTGGAAACACCATATATTTT
D: NA; V: TRBV19; size: NA; J: TRBJ2-5; CDR3: CASSPGKGPGAQYF; DNA: TGTGCCAGTAGTCCAGGGAAGGGGCCGGGGGCCCAGTACTTC
D: NA; V: TRBV25-1; size: NA; J: TRBJ1-6; CDR3: CASSDKVTANSPLHF; DNA: TGTGCCAGCAGTGATAAGGTGACAGCGAATTCACCCCTCCACTTT
D: TRBD1; V: TRBV15; size: NA; J: TRBJ1-2; CDR3: CATSRDRGADYGYTF; DNA: TGTGCCACCAGCAGGGACAGGGGCGCGGACTATGGCTACACCTTC
D: NA; V: TRBV7-3; size: NA; J: TRBJ2-3; CDR3: CASATMGGTDTQYF; DNA: TGTGCCAGCGCTACTATGGGAGGCACAGATACGCAGTATTTT
D: TRBD1; V: TRBV28; size: few; J: TRBJ1-4; CDR3: CASTLAGTGDEKLFF; DNA: TGTGCCAGCACCCTGGCGGGGACAGGTGATGAAAAACTGTTTTTT
D: NA; V: TRBV30; size: NA; J: TRBJ1-2; CDR3: CAISPIRGGSYGYTF; DNA: TGTGCCATCTCCCCGATTAGGGGAGGATCTTATGGCTACACCTTC
D: TRBD2; V: TRBV11-3; size: NA; J: TRBJ2-1; CDR3: CASSLLAGLYNEQFF; DNA: TGTGCCAGCAGCTTACTAGCGGGATTGTACAATGAGCAGTTCTTC